This is a list of T cell receptor beta chains from one sample in a study of identical twins. TCRdb used MiXCR to reprocess the 5' RACE reads, holding one entry per CDR3 protein. The sample includes roughly 570,000 distinct CDR3 sequences, over 8.5% of them seen just once. This sample also belongs to another study, concerning yellow fever vaccine responses in identical twins.

Sequences were obtained from PBMCs. These TCRs come from a woman aged 18 to 35 in good health. Each CDR3 is given with its conserved first and last residue. The D gene is left open where the match is weak. Clone size appears in some rows only: once, few, many, or a class for an expanded clone.

few	TRBD2	TRBJ2-1	TRBV19	TGTGCCAGTAGTGTTTTATTCGGGAGGGCCTACAATGAGCAGTTCTTC	CASSVLFGRAYNEQFF
few	TRBD2	TRBJ2-1	TRBV7-9	TGTGCCAGCAGCCCTAGACTAGCGGGGGCCTACAATGAGCAGTTCTTC	CASSPRLAGAYNEQFF
many	TRBD2	TRBJ2-7	TRBV29-1	TGCAGCGGACTCCAATCGACAGGGTCCAGGGGACTAGCGGACTCCTACGAGCAGTACTTC	CSGLQSTGSRGLADSYEQYF
NA	TRBD2	TRBJ2-1	TRBV2	TGTGCCAGCAGTGAAGCGCTTCTAAGCGGGGGGCCAAATGATGAGCAGTTCTTC	CASSEALLSGGPNDEQFF
few	NA	TRBJ2-4	TRBV9	TGTGCCAGCAGCGTAAACGGACCCCGACCAAACATTCAGTACTTC	CASSVNGPRPNIQYF
many	NA	TRBJ2-3	TRBV11-1	TGTGCCAGCAGCTTAGTATTTGGAGGGCCATCCCTTATGGGGTGGACAGATACGCAGTATTTT	CASSLVFGGPSLMGWTDTQYF
few	TRBD2	TRBJ2-7	TRBV14	TGTGCCAGCAGCCAAGAGGGGGGGAGGAAAACCTACGAGCAGTACTTC	CASSQEGGRKTYEQYF
NA	TRBD1	TRBJ2-1	TRBV7-9	TGTGCCAGCATCGGACAGGGCACTGAGCAGTTCTTC	CASIGQGTEQFF
NA	TRBD2	TRBJ2-1	TRBV11-1	TGTGCCAGCAGCTTCTTTGGATCTAGCGGGAGGGCCGGGGAAAGGGATGAGCAGTTCTTC	CASSFFGSSGRAGERDEQFF
few	NA	TRBJ1-5	TRBV30	TGTGCCTGGAGTCCCTCTGGGGGGCAGCCCCAGCATTTT	CAWSPSGGQPQHF
NA	TRBD2	TRBJ2-7	TRBV2	TGTGCCAGCAGCGGGCTCCGGGAGGAATCCTACGAGCAGTACTTC	CASSGLREESYEQYF
many	TRBD1	TRBJ2-7	TRBV29-1	TGCAGCGTTGGGACAGGGGGGAGTTACGAGCAGTACTTC	CSVGTGGSYEQYF
NA	NA	TRBJ2-7	TRBV6-5	TGTGCCAGCACGTTCGTACAGGGATACTACGAGCAGTACTTC	CASTFVQGYYEQYF
NA	NA	TRBJ2-5	TRBV6-1	TGTGCCAGCAGTGAACTAGCGCTCCAAGAGACCCAGTACTTC	CASSELALQETQYF
many	TRBD2	TRBJ2-5	TRBV7-8	TGTGCCAGCAGCTTAGTGTCTAGCGGGATGGCTGAGACCCAGTACTTC	CASSLVSSGMAETQYF
few	TRBD1	TRBJ1-1	TRBV28	TGTGCCAGCAGCTCCCCACAGGGGTTCGGCACTGAAGCTTTCTTT	CASSSPQGFGTEAFF
few	NA	TRBJ2-7	TRBV3-1	TGTGCCAGCAGCCCCTCGTCCCCGAGAGACGAGCAGTACTTC	CASSPSSPRDEQYF
many	NA	TRBJ1-5	TRBV29-1	TGCAGCGCCGGAGAGGGGAATCAGCCCCAGCATTTT	CSAGEGNQPQHF
few	NA	TRBJ1-2	TRBV7-2	TGTGCCAGCAGCAGGAGCAGCTATGGCTACACCTTC	CASSRSSYGYTF
NA	NA	TRBJ2-4	TRBV21-1	TGTGCCAGCAACGGAGATCCGGGCCCAGAGGGTGGGTCACACATTCAGTACTTC	CASNGDPGPEGGSHIQYF
NA	NA	TRBJ1-6	TRBV4-1	TGCGCCAGCAGCCAAGAAGGCAGGGGCAATTCACCCCTCCACTTT	CASSQEGRGNSPLHF
NA	NA	TRBJ2-7	TRBV7-2	TGTGCCAGCAGCCAAAGGGCAGCGGCGACCTACGAGCAGTACTTC	CASSQRAAATYEQYF
many	NA	TRBJ2-1	TRBV29-1	TGCAGCGTTGAAGATCGTCAGGCATACAATGAGCAGTTCTTC	CSVEDRQAYNEQFF
many	NA	TRBJ2-1	TRBV15	TGTGCCACCAGCAGAATGAACTGGCCATGGGGCAGGGAGCAGTACAATGAGCAGTTCTTC	CATSRMNWPWGREQYNEQFF
few	NA	TRBJ2-1	TRBV5-4	TGTGCCAGCAGCTTGGTTGCAGCGGGACAAAATGAGCAGTTCTTC	CASSLVAAGQNEQFF
many	NA	TRBJ1-1	TRBV29-1	TGCCCGATCTACAGACCGAACACTGAAGCTTTCTTT	CPIYRPNTEAFF
NA	NA	TRBJ1-1	TRBV5-6	TGTGCCAGCAGCTTATCCTGGGGTAACAGAAACACTGAAGCTTTCTTT	CASSLSWGNRNTEAFF
NA	NA	TRBJ1-4	TRBV7-2	TGTGCCAGCAGCTTGAACACAGGGATAGCTAATGAAAAACTGTTTTTT	CASSLNTGIANEKLFF
NA	NA	TRBJ2-3	TRBV7-2	TGTGCCAGCAGCTTATTTCTGGCATTGGAACGGAGAGATACGCAGTATTTT	CASSLFLALERRDTQYF
many	NA	TRBJ1-6	TRBV7-9	TGTGCCAGCAGTACCGGGCTTAATTCACCCCTCCACTTT	CASSTGLNSPLHF
many	NA	TRBJ2-5	TRBV5-1	TGCGCCAGCAGCTTCGGGGCAGAAACCCAGTACTTC	CASSFGAETQYF
few	TRBD1	TRBJ2-1	TRBV25-1	TGTGCCAGCAGTGAATGGGGACAGGGGGCATACAATGAGCAGTTCTTC	CASSEWGQGAYNEQFF
NA	NA	TRBJ2-7	TRBV29-1	TGCAGCGTGGAGGGATTACAGGAATACGAGCAGTACTTC	CSVEGLQEYEQYF
few	TRBD1	TRBJ2-6	TRBV6-2/TRBV6-3	TGTGCCAGCAGGTCCCGGACAGGGTCTGGGGCCAACGTCCTGACTTTC	CASRSRTGSGANVLTF
NA	TRBD1	TRBJ2-2	TRBV7-2	TGTGCCAGCAGCAAGACAGGGGAAGACACCGGGGAGCTGTTTTTT	CASSKTGEDTGELFF
NA	TRBD1	TRBJ2-1	TRBV20-1	TGCAGTGCGCGGACAGGGCTTGAGCAGTTCTTC	CSARTGLEQFF
once	NA	TRBJ2-5	TRBV4-2	TGTGCCAGCAGCAAATTGGACAGGGAGGGAGAGACCCAGTACTTC	CASSKLDREGETQYF
few	TRBD1	TRBJ2-7	TRBV20-1	TGCAGTGCTAGAGGAGACAGGGCTCCTTCCTACGAGCAGTACTTC	CSARGDRAPSYEQYF
NA	TRBD1	TRBJ2-1	TRBV7-2	TGTGCCACCAAGGACGGGACAGGGGAATACAATGAGCAGTTCTTC	CATKDGTGEYNEQFF
many	NA	TRBJ2-7	TRBV7-9	TGTGCCAGCAGCTTAGGCGGGATGGACTACGAGCAGTACTTC	CASSLGGMDYEQYF
NA	NA	TRBJ1-5	TRBV27	TGTGCCAGCAGTTTGCGACGTAGCAATCAGCCCCAGCATTTT	CASSLRRSNQPQHF
few	NA	TRBJ2-1	TRBV27	TGTGCCAGCAGTTTATCAGCGAGCCAGGGCAATGAGCAGTTCTTC	CASSLSASQGNEQFF
NA	NA	TRBJ2-5	TRBV18	TGTGCCACGACAATGGGCTCCCTCCAAGAGACCCAGTACTTC	CATTMGSLQETQYF
NA	NA	TRBJ2-2	TRBV14	TGTGCCAGCAGCCACGGAGACAGGAGCACCGGGGAGCTGTTTTTT	CASSHGDRSTGELFF
few	TRBD1	TRBJ2-1	TRBV15	TGTGCCACCAGCAGAGAAGCGGACAGGGGGCGGTGGGATGAGCAGTTCTTC	CATSREADRGRWDEQFF
NA	NA	TRBJ2-1	TRBV20-1	TGCAGTGCGAATACCCGGAAATCCTACAATGAGCAGTTCTTC	CSANTRKSYNEQFF
many	NA	TRBJ2-1	TRBV20-1	TGCAGTGCTAGACCAGACTTTCAAGTTCTCAATGAGCAGTTCTTC	CSARPDFQVLNEQFF
many	TRBD2	TRBJ2-4	TRBV7-8	TGTGCCAGCAGCCTCTTAAGGACTAGCGGACTTTTAGCCAAAAACATTCAGTACTTC	CASSLLRTSGLLAKNIQYF
many	NA	TRBJ2-7	TRBV4-1	TGCGCCAGCAGCCAAGGGAGTAGCGCTATATACGAGCAGTACTTC	CASSQGSSAIYEQYF
many	NA	TRBJ2-7	TRBV5-1	TGCGCCAGCAGCTTGGAGGCCGAGAGGGTCCACGAGCAGTACTTC	CASSLEAERVHEQYF